These T cell receptor beta chains were read from a single sample in a study of blood T cells in healthy people across ages. TCRdb re-called the 5' RACE reads through MiXCR, storing one row per CDR3 protein. This table holds some 1.5 million distinct CDR3 sequences, over 25% found once. Input material: blood. The receptors here all came from a woman aged 25 to 45 in good health. The CDR3 runs from the conserved cysteine through the conserved F or W. Fields, in order: D gene, J gene, V gene, clone size, CDR3 protein, CDR3 DNA. A D gene is named only where the DNA matches it firmly. Some rows mark clone size as missing; the rest say once, few, many or name a class of expanded clone.

>TRBD2|TRBJ2-1|TRBV4-3|NA
CASSQDIPSTSGGYNEQFF
TGCGCCAGCAGCCAAGATATACCTTCGACTAGCGGGGGCTACAATGAGCAGTTCTTC
>NA|TRBJ1-4|TRBV5-1|NA
CASSLASDTSSEKLFF
TGCGCCAGCAGCTTGGCCTCGGACACCTCCTCCGAAAAACTGTTTTTT
>NA|TRBJ2-1|TRBV18|many
CASSPTRGSSYNEQFF
TGTGCCAGCTCACCAACCCGGGGGAGCTCCTACAATGAGCAGTTCTTC
>NA|TRBJ2-1|TRBV5-1|few
CASSLAAFNNEQFF
TGCGCCAGCAGCTTGGCCGCATTTAACAATGAGCAGTTCTTC
>TRBD1|TRBJ1-3|TRBV5-1|NA
CASSTTGASGNTIYF
TGCGCCAGCAGCACGACAGGGGCTTCAGGAAACACCATATATTTT
>NA|TRBJ2-1|TRBV30|few
CAWSVNIMGQFF
TGTGCCTGGAGCGTTAACATTATGGGGCAGTTCTTC
>TRBD2|TRBJ2-7|TRBV27|few
CASSFGAGGTYEQYF
TGTGCCAGCAGTTTCGGGGCGGGAGGCACCTACGAGCAGTACTTC
>NA|TRBJ2-7|TRBV7-2|many
CASSLGPNSYEQYF
TGTGCCAGCAGCCTGGGTCCCAACTCCTACGAGCAGTACTTC
>NA|TRBJ2-3|TRBV5-1|few
CASSPSTGYGDTQYF
TGCGCCAGCAGCCCCAGCACGGGTTACGGAGATACGCAGTATTTT
>TRBD1|TRBJ2-2|TRBV7-2|few
CASSTDRGGGELFF
TGTGCCAGCAGCACTGACAGGGGTGGCGGGGAGCTGTTTTTT
>TRBD2|TRBJ2-5|TRBV10-3|many
CAIGRTSGQETQYF
TGTGCCATCGGGCGGACTAGCGGACAAGAGACCCAGTACTTC
>NA|TRBJ1-2|TRBV28|many
CASSLTGPNYGYTF
TGTGCCAGCAGCTTAACAGGGCCTAACTATGGCTACACCTTC
>NA|TRBJ2-7|TRBV7-9|many
CASSDRHLGAYEQYF
TGTGCCAGCAGCGACCGACACCTAGGGGCTTACGAGCAGTACTTC
>NA|TRBJ1-4|TRBV7-9|NA
CASASGGSGEKLFF
TGTGCTAGCGCCTCGGGGGGGAGTGGAGAAAAACTGTTTTTT
>NA|TRBJ2-4|TRBV2|NA
CASRYRRGVDYNEQYF
TGTGCCAGCAGGTACAGGAGGGGGGTTGATTACAATGAGCAGTACTTC
>NA|TRBJ2-5|TRBV28|many
CASSQPWRETQYF
TGTGCCAGCAGTCAACCCTGGCGGGAGACCCAGTACTTC
>NA|TRBJ1-1|TRBV5-1|few
CASSADGPGSEAFF
TGCGCCAGCAGCGCGGACGGGCCTGGATCTGAAGCTTTCTTT
>NA|TRBJ2-7|TRBV29-1|many
CSVETLLYEQYF
TGCAGCGTTGAAACTCTACTTTACGAGCAGTACTTC
>TRBD2|TRBJ2-3|TRBV7-9|few
CASGERGATTDTQYF
TGTGCCAGCGGTGAGCGGGGGGCGACAACTGATACGCAGTATTTT
>NA|TRBJ2-1|TRBV7-2|NA
CASSLSGTMNNEQFF
TGTGCCAGCAGCTTGTCCGGGACAATGAACAATGAGCAGTTCTTC
>TRBD1|TRBJ2-1|TRBV28|few
CASRETGQDVYNEQFF
TGTGCCAGCCGCGAGACCGGACAGGACGTCTACAATGAGCAGTTCTTC
>NA|TRBJ2-7|TRBV10-3|many
CAISESSQISTYEQYF
TGTGCCATCAGTGAGTCCTCGCAAATCAGTACCTACGAGCAGTACTTC
>NA|TRBJ2-5|TRBV7-3|many
CASSLVGGLSQETQYF
TGTGCCAGCAGCTTGGTGGGGGGGCTCTCTCAAGAGACCCAGTACTTC
>NA|TRBJ1-2|TRBV11-2|NA
CASSYRVGSYTF
TGTGCCAGCAGTTACCGCGTGGGGAGCTACACCTTC
>NA|TRBJ1-5|TRBV27|NA
CASSPYPGTTTNQPQHF
TGTGCCAGCAGTCCTTATCCCGGGACAACAACCAATCAGCCCCAGCATTTT
>TRBD2|TRBJ2-6|TRBV7-2|many
CASSVSGGSGANVLTF
TGTGCCAGCAGCGTTTCGGGGGGGTCTGGGGCCAACGTCCTGACTTTC
>TRBD1|TRBJ2-5|TRBV5-1|NA
CASSSRGQGAGVEQYF
TGCGCCAGCAGCTCTAGGGGACAGGGGGCAGGGGTTGAGCAGTACTTC
>NA|TRBJ1-1|TRBV3-1|NA
CASSQEGIGAFF
TGTGCCAGCAGCCAAGAGGGCATAGGGGCTTTCTTT
>TRBD1|TRBJ2-5|TRBV6-1|few
CASSGRDRDLRETQYF
TGTGCCAGCAGCGGACGGGACAGGGACCTGAGGGAGACCCAGTACTTC
>TRBD1|TRBJ2-2|TRBV6-2/TRBV6-3|few
CASRRTGTGIGELFF
TGTGCCAGCAGACGAACCGGGACAGGCATCGGGGAGCTGTTTTTT
>NA|TRBJ1-1|TRBV7-8|few
CASSPGLTAFKTEAFF
TGTGCCAGCAGCCCGGGACTTACAGCCTTTAAGACTGAAGCTTTCTTT
>TRBD2|TRBJ2-1|TRBV20-1|many
CSARDRGLAEHYNEQFF
TGCAGTGCTAGAGATAGAGGACTAGCGGAGCACTACAATGAGCAGTTCTTC
>NA|TRBJ1-6|TRBV5-1|NA
CASSSAGPPGSPLHF
TGCGCCAGCAGCTCTGCAGGGCCCCCCGGTTCACCCCTCCACTTT
>NA|TRBJ2-1|TRBV27|NA
CASGPRTSYNEQFF
TGTGCCAGCGGACCGAGGACATCCTACAATGAGCAGTTCTTC
>NA|TRBJ2-7|TRBV7-2|NA
CASTRPGHDYEQYF
TGTGCCAGCACCCGACCGGGACACGACTACGAGCAGTACTTC
>NA|TRBJ2-6|TRBV28|NA
CASLYSGANVLTF
TGTGCCAGCCTGTACTCTGGGGCCAACGTCCTGACTTTC
>NA|TRBJ1-2|TRBV7-9|few
CACSLSLRGYTF
TGTGCCTGCAGCTTGAGCCTTCGGGGCTACACCTTC
>TRBD2|TRBJ2-1|TRBV7-2|NA
CASSSTTSGSYEQFF
TGTGCCAGCAGCTCGACGACTAGCGGGAGCTATGAGCAGTTCTTC
>NA|TRBJ1-2|TRBV6-2/TRBV6-3|few
CASSTDKQANYGYTF
TGTGCCAGCAGTACCGACAAGCAAGCTAACTATGGCTACACCTTC
>TRBD2|TRBJ2-1|TRBV5-1|NA
CASSLGGGNNERFF
TGCGCCAGCAGCTTGGGCGGGGGGAACAATGAGCGGTTCTTC
>NA|TRBJ1-2|TRBV29-1|few
CSVAAQPGYTF
TGCAGCGTTGCGGCACAACCTGGCTACACCTTC
>NA|TRBJ1-2|TRBV20-1|NA
CSARDPGQTTNYGYTF
TGCAGTGCTAGAGATCCTGGACAGACGACTAACTATGGCTACACCTTC
>TRBD1|TRBJ1-1|TRBV10-3|NA
CAIRDRPNTEAFF
TGTGCCATTCGGGACAGGCCGAACACTGAAGCTTTCTTT
>NA|TRBJ1-1|TRBV20-1|few
CSAVISQGAFF
TGCAGTGCTGTCATCTCTCAGGGTGCTTTCTTT
>NA|TRBJ2-1|TRBV7-2|many
CASSLGGLGVNEQFF
TGTGCCAGCAGCCTAGGGGGACTTGGGGTCAATGAGCAGTTCTTC
>NA|TRBJ1-6|TRBV6-5|few
CASSYRLINSPLHF
TGTGCCAGCAGTTACAGGCTGATTAATTCACCCCTCCACTTT